These 27 T cell receptor beta chains share one sample of origin, sequenced in a study of post-analysis software for immune sequencing data (dated by TCRdb to the mid-2010s). Their antigens remain unidentified. On the study overall, not on this receptor specifically: Roughly 5 TRBV segments, including TRBV5-6, TRBV5-1 and TRBV20-1, were significantly more frequent in patients than controls.

Library prep was done by PCR. Data came from an Illumina HiSeq 2500. Unique molecular identifiers were incorporated into TCR beta cDNA libraries to reduce PCR and sequencing biases. The public reads were reprocessed in TCRdb via fastp at Q25 and MiXCR, keeping in-frame beta chains. Rows with one shared CDR3 protein collapse into an entry with the most common genes and DNA. In this sample the table shows roughly 200,000 distinct CDR3 sequences, 25% to 35% of which occur a single time. More than 3% of the sample rests with the top ten. Sequences were obtained from blood. These receptors were taken from a girl under 18 with multiple sclerosis.

For this clonotype: A read error may account for a junction end that differs from germline. CDR3 DNA: TGCAGCATTGAAGAGCTGCCCAATGAGCAGTTCTTC. It codes for CSIEELPNEQFF. This chain connects TRBV29-1 to TRBJ2-1, with no clear D. Germline CDR1 SQVTM, CDR2 ANQGSEA. The CDR3 spans 12 residues.

To note about this clonotype: Just one base apart from a much larger clone, this may be a read error. The chain links TRBV7-2 to TRBJ2-7, with a weak D call TRBD2 (7 bases). There are 14 residues in the CDR3. The germline CDR1 and CDR2 sequences are SGHTA and FQGNSA. Between the trimmed V and J ends, which lost 3 bases and 10 bases, there was a span of 19 bases. The CDR3 reads CASSLGGGLEIQYF. For the CDR3, the DNA is TGTGCCAGCAGCTTGGGCGGGGGCCTTGAGATCCAGTACTTC.

This clonotype was found a few times. At one boundary the junction diverges from the germline segment, which might be a read error. The chain has TRBV6-6 and TRBJ1-2; the match to TRBD1 covers 9 bases. The CDR3 covers 13 residues. CDR1 is MNHNY and CDR2 is SVGAGI in the germline V gene (reference sequence). The CDR3 protein is CANSFGTGSGYTF. DNA of the CDR3: TGTGCCAACAGTTTCGGGACAGGGTCTGGCTACACCTTC.

The CDR3 region has the DNA TGTGCCCGACAGGGGATTTCGAACACTGAAGCTTTCTTT. It specifies CARQGISNTEAFF. The chain joins TRBV2 to TRBJ1-1, with 8 bases that match TRBD1. CDR1 SNHLY and CDR2 FYNNEI come from the germline V gene. V was clipped by 11 bases and J by 1 base; unmatched bases: 6. The CDR3 runs 13 residues.

This clonotype was recorded many times. The J gene is TRBJ1-1, the V gene TRBV5-1; D ambiguous. The CDR3 has 14 amino acids. With 2 bases removed from V and 2 bases from J, the gap between germline ends came to 10 bases. Germline loops: CDR1 SGHRS, CDR2 YFSETQ. The CDR3 sequence is CASSLSGSNTEAFF. In DNA, the CDR3 is TGCGCCAGCAGCTTAAGTGGCAGCAACACTGAAGCTTTCTTT.

This clonotype was recorded many times. The CDR3 bases are TGTGCCAGCAGCTTAATAGTGGCCGAAGAGCCCTACGAGCAGTACTTC. It translates to CASSLIVAEEPYEQYF. The rearrangement links TRBV7-9 to TRBJ2-7; D gene uncertain. Germline CDR1 and CDR2: SEHNR and FQNEAQ (reference sequence). The CDR3 runs to 16 residues. The V and J ends lost 2 bases and 2 bases respectively, with 16 bases between them.

In regard to this clonotype: It may be a read error: a sequence one base away is much more abundant. The chain uses TRBV6-1 and TRBJ2-3; TRBD2 matches at 9 bases. V shed 4 bases, J shed 4 bases, and the junction held 9 bases outside the gene matches. Per the germline V gene, CDR1 is MNHNS and CDR2 is SASEGT. This CDR3 contains 16 residues. CDR3 residues: CASSGYGLARADTQYF. CDR3 DNA sequence: TGTGCCAGCAGTGGATATGGACTAGCGCGAGCAGATACGCAGTATTTT.

On this clonotype: Sequence at one end of the junction differs from germline and may be a read error. The chain is built from TRBV28 and TRBJ1-6; TRBD1 aligns across 7 bases. This CDR3 has 15 residues. In germline, CDR1 is MDHEN, CDR2 SYDVKM. CDR3 in DNA: TGTGCCAGCACCGAAGGGGGCGGCTATAATCCACCCCTCCACTTT. Its protein is CASTEGGGYNPPLHF. The full variable domain, in which reference TRBV28 and TRBJ1-6 provide the parts outside the CDR3, is DVKVTQSSRYLVKRTGEKVFLECVQDMDHENMFWYRQDPGLGLRLIYFSYDVKMKEKGDIPEGYSVSREKKERFSLILESASTNQTSMYLCASTEGGGYNPPLHFGNGTRLTVT.

For this clonotype: Possible read error: a much larger clone is one base away. J is TRBJ2-3 and V is TRBV20-1; D tentatively reads TRBD1 or TRBD2 (5 bases each). Germline assignment: CDR1 DFQATT and CDR2 SNEGSKA (reference sequence). This CDR3 spans 14 amino acids. The CDR3 here is CSARDLGTTDTRYF. Written as DNA, the CDR3 is TGCAGTGCTAGGGACCTTGGGACCACAGATACGCGGTATTTT.

In the case of this clonotype: The germline gene is not matched at one end of the junction; a read error may be the cause. The CDR3 loop is CASSLWTGVSYVQYF. The CDR3 bases are TGCGCCAGCAGCTTGTGGACAGGCGTTTCCTACGTGCAGTACTTC. This sequence joins TRBV5-1 and TRBJ2-7; TRBD1 matches at 7 bases. Germline-derived CDR1 and CDR2 are SGHRS and YFSETQ. CDR3 length equals 15 residues.

The chain is built from TRBV5-1 and TRBJ2-2, with D possibly TRBD1 on 6 matching bases. The CDR3 contains 15 residues. The V end was cut by 4 bases, the J end by 0 bases, with 10 bases between. Per germline, CDR1 SGHRS and CDR2 YFSETQ. The CDR3 DNA is TGCGCCAGCAGCGGGACACAGGCGAACACCGGGGAGCTGTTTTTT. It yields the protein CASSGTQANTGELFF.

A remark on this clonotype: Being one base from a much bigger clone, this may be a read error. V gene TRBV5-1 combines with J gene TRBJ2-5, with TRBD2 as a possible D gene (7 bases). Germline CDR1 and CDR2: SGHRS and YFSETQ. The CDR3 contains 14 residues. V gave up 5 bases and J gave up 11 bases, with 22 bases separating them. The CDR3 protein is CASRSGDTYNEQYF. CDR3 DNA sequence: TGCGCCAGCAGGAGCGGGGACACCTACAATGAGCAGTACTTC.

This clonotype has ten or more counts. This chain uses TRBV5-1 with TRBJ2-5, with no clear D. The CDR3 is made up of 12 amino acids. Germline CDR1 and CDR2: SGHRS and YFSETQ. Trimming took off 6 bases at V and 5 bases at J, with 11 bases between the two ends. The CDR3 DNA is TGCGCCAGCACCGAAAATAAGGAGACCCAGTACTTC. This sequence encodes CASTENKETQYF. The full variable domain, with the rest looked up from reference TRBV5-1 and TRBJ2-5, is KAGVTQTPRYLIKTRGQQVTLSCSPISGHRSVSWYQQTPGQGLQFLFEYFSETQRNKGNFPGRFSGRQFSNSRSEMNVSTLELGDSALYLCASTENKETQYFGPGTRLLVL.

This rearrangement joins TRBV14 to TRBJ2-5, with 7 nucleotides matching TRBD1. The end of the DNA aligns better with TRBJ2-7, so the J call may be wrong. CDR1 is SGHDN and CDR2 is FVKESK in the germline V gene. This CDR3 spans 14 amino acids. CDR3 residues: CASSQATGPYEQYF. For the CDR3, the DNA is TGTGCCAGCAGCCAAGCGACAGGGCCCTACGAGCAGTACTTC.

This clonotype has just a few counts. The J gene is TRBJ2-7, the V gene TRBV5-1; TRBD2 matches at 8 bases. This CDR3 comprises 14 residues. The J segment lost 6 bases and the V segment lost 3 bases, leaving 8 bases of the junction unmatched. CDR1 SGHRS and CDR2 YFSETQ come from the germline V gene. This CDR3 reads CASSSQTSVGEQYF. In nucleotides, the CDR3 is TGCGCCAGCAGCTCCCAGACTAGCGTCGGCGAGCAGTACTTC.

There are many counts of this clonotype. The CDR3 region has the DNA TGTGCCAGCAGCGCTAGACGTGGTCAGCCCCAGCATTTT. It is translated as CASSARRGQPQHF. The chain is built from TRBV7-2 and TRBJ1-5; D is undetermined. Per the germline V gene, CDR1 is SGHTA and CDR2 is FQGNSA. V lost 5 bases to trimming and J lost 6 bases, with 11 bases between them. CDR3 length equals 13 residues.

This clonotype appeared a few times. V and J are TRBV12-3 or TRBV12-4 and TRBJ1-5; weak D call: TRBD1 (5 bases). This CDR3 has 15 amino acids. With 3 bases removed from V and 6 bases from J, the gap between germline ends came to 15 bases. CDR3 region: CASSFLAGRGQPQHF. Written as DNA, the CDR3 is TGTGCCAGCAGTTTCCTGGCAGGGCGGGGTCAGCCCCAGCATTTT.

V usage is TRBV5-1 and J usage is TRBJ2-1; D uncertain. Trimming pared 0 bases from V and 6 bases from J, leaving 10 bases between. This CDR3 is 14 amino acids long. Germline V gene data show CDR1 as SGHRS and CDR2 as YFSETQ. CDR3 sequence (DNA): TGCGCCAGCAGCTTGGGTGTTAGTAGCAATGAGCAGTTCTTC. This translates into CASSLGVSSNEQFF.

Concerning this clonotype itself: This may stem from a read error, because a much larger clone lies one nucleotide away. The chain combines TRBV6-5 with TRBJ2-7; no definite D call. CDR3 length: 12 amino acids. In germline, CDR1 is MNHEY, CDR2 SVGAGI. DNA of the CDR3: TGTGCCGGCAGTACCGATACCTACGAGCAGTACTTC. It encodes CAGSTDTYEQYF.

Regarding this clonotype: This sequence may be a read error, since a much larger clone differs from it by one base. The chain is built from TRBV5-1 and TRBJ2-1, with 9 bases that match TRBD1. Germline-derived CDR1 and CDR2 are SGHRS and YFSETQ. The CDR3 loop spans 16 amino acids. The CDR3 protein is CPSSQKDRGISDEQFF. CDR3 sequence (DNA): TGCCCCAGCAGCCAGAAAGACAGGGGGATCTCTGATGAGCAGTTCTTC.

In its sample, this clonotype was seen many times. This chain joins TRBV12-3 or TRBV12-4 and TRBJ1-2; 7 bases map to TRBD1. The CDR3 has 15 amino acids. V was clipped by 2 bases and J by 4 bases; unmatched bases: 7. The chain's CDR3 is CASSLPDRARYGYTF. The CDR3 DNA is TGTGCCAGCAGTTTACCCGACAGGGCTCGCTATGGCTACACCTTC.

This chain connects TRBV29-1 to TRBJ2-5, with TRBD1 identical over 10 bases. Germline CDR1 and CDR2: SQVTM and ANQGSEA. The CDR3 is made up of 14 amino acids. After removal of 3 bases from V and 3 bases from J, the junction contained 4 bases not matched to a gene. The DNA of the CDR3 is TGCAGCGTTGACCCCGGGACAGGGGAAGAGACCCAGTACTTC. Translated: CSVDPGTGEETQYF.

This clonotype has ten or more counts. This sequence joins TRBV20-1 and TRBJ1-5; the match to TRBD1 covers 8 bases. J was trimmed by 3 bases and V by 2 bases; bases with no gene match: 3. CDR1 and CDR2 (germline): DFQATT, SNEGSKA (reference sequence). This CDR3 has 14 residues. CDR3 coding DNA: TGCAGTGCTAGACAGGGGGCTCCCAATCAGCCCCAGCATTTT. Its protein is CSARQGAPNQPQHF.

The chain links TRBV27 to TRBJ1-5; 7 bases line up with TRBD1. Germline loops: CDR1 MNHEY, CDR2 SMNVEV (reference sequence). The CDR3 is 17 residues long. The J segment lost 4 bases and the V segment lost 1 base, leaving 10 bases of the junction unmatched. The CDR3: CASSLYGRTGQNQPQHF. CDR3 sequence (DNA): TGTGCCAGCAGTTTATACGGCCGGACAGGCCAAAATCAGCCCCAGCATTTT.

Notes on this clonotype: A much larger clone sits a single nucleotide away, making a read error possible. This is likely a read error, given that the CDR3 carries no conserved phenylalanine or tryptophan at its end. The CDR3 reads CASSYPQETQYL. The CDR3 nucleotides read TGTGCCAGCAGTTATCCTCAAGAGACCCAGTACTTA. The J gene is TRBJ2-5, the V gene TRBV6-2 or TRBV6-3; no clear D gene. The V gene's germline CDR1 is MNHEY and CDR2 SVGEGT. V lost 3 bases and J 2 bases, leaving 4 bases between the germline ends. This CDR3 has 12 residues.

This clonotype was found many times. The chain couples TRBV6-6 to TRBJ2-5; perhaps D is TRBD1 or TRBD2 (5 bases each). The CDR3 has 16 amino acids. From germline, CDR1 is MNHNY and CDR2 SVGAGI (reference sequence). The V and J ends lost 4 bases and 0 bases respectively, with 15 bases between them. The CDR3 protein is CASSSPTAADQETQYF. The CDR3 DNA is TGTGCCAGCAGTTCCCCGACAGCGGCGGACCAAGAGACCCAGTACTTC.

This clonotype appeared many times. The CDR3 sequence is CASSSRGQPNTEAFF. CDR3 bases: TGTGCCAGCAGCTCACGAGGACAGCCGAACACTGAAGCTTTCTTT. The chain is built from TRBV7-9 and TRBJ1-1; tentative D call: TRBD1 (6 bases). The CDR3 is 15 residues long. From germline, CDR1 is SEHNR and CDR2 FQNEAQ (reference sequence). The V gene lost 4 bases and the J gene lost 1 base, with 13 bases spanning the gap.